Each of the 32 T cell receptor beta chains below was sequenced from the same sample in a study of CD8+ T cells in alopecia areata. Described treatment: oral pan-JAK inhibitor, 5-10 mg twice daily. Reverse transcription of extracted RNA yielded cDNA, which provided the sequencing template. Sequencing was performed with immunoSEQ multiplex PCR; in TCRdb, only in-frame clones are kept and a portion is missing. The sample has 200,000 to 250,000 clones; around three fifths are singletons. The sequences come from CD4+ T cells sorted from blood, collected at week 4, from a patient treated with tofacitinib. The receptors were gathered from a human donor with alopecia areata.

The chain employs TRBV18 and TRBJ2-7; D is perhaps TRBD1 (6 bases). This CDR3 region has 14 residues. V was clipped by 3 bases and J by 1 base, with 10 bases between them. Germline V gives CDR1 KGHSH, CDR2 LQKENI. The CDR3 nucleotides read TGTGCCAGCTCACCCGCCCAGGGGTCCTACGAGCAGTACTTC. It specifies CASSPAQGSYEQYF. The full variable domain, rest sourced from reference TRBV18 and TRBJ2-7, is NAGVMQNPRHLVRRRGQEARLRCSPMKGHSHVYWYRQLPEEGLKFMVYLQKENIIDESGMPKERFSAEFPKEGPSILRIQQVVRGDSAAYFCASSPAQGSYEQYFGPGTRLTVT.

This clone was seen a handful of times. The chain uses TRBV7-2 and TRBJ2-2; D unclear. Deletions cut 2 bases from V and 1 base from J, with 8 bases between. This CDR3 spans 15 amino acids. The V gene's germline CDR1 is SGHTA and CDR2 FQGNSA. The CDR3 region is CASSLQLQNTGELFF. CDR3 nucleotides: TGTGCCAGCAGCTTACAACTTCAGAACACCGGGGAGCTGTTTTTT. Complete variable domain (other parts from reference TRBV7-2 and TRBJ2-2): GAGVSQSPSNKVTEKGKDVELRCDPISGHTALYWYRQSLGQGLEFLIYFQGNSAPDKSGLPSDRFSAERTGGSVSTLTIQRTQQEDSAVYLCASSLQLQNTGELFFGEGSRLTVL.

The chain combines TRBV5-1 with TRBJ2-5, with 9 bases fitting TRBD2. The J call is doubtful: the DNA matches TRBJ2-7 better. There are 16 residues in the CDR3. CDR1 is SGHRS and CDR2 is YFSETQ in the germline V gene. CDR3 region: CASSLGRTSVTYEQYF. CDR3 nucleotide sequence: TGCGCCAGCAGCTTGGGGCGGACTAGCGTAACCTACGAGCAGTACTTC.

V and J are TRBV19 and TRBJ1-4; D is unresolved. CDR3 length: 15 residues. Trimming shortened V by 3 bases and J by 8 bases, and 16 bases separated the two germline ends. Germline V gene data show CDR1 as LNHDA and CDR2 as SQIVND (reference sequence). This CDR3 reads CASSMNRPSKEKLFF. In DNA form, the CDR3 reads TGTGCCAGTAGTATGAATCGGCCGAGTAAGGAAAAACTGTTTTTT.

This clone was recorded a few times. The rearrangement joins TRBV29-1 to TRBJ1-4, with TRBD1 identical over 9 bases. Trimming at V came to 5 bases and at J to 8 bases, leaving 6 bases not matched to a gene. Germline assignment: CDR1 SQVTM and CDR2 ANQGSEA. The CDR3 contains 13 residues. CDR3 coding DNA: TGCAGCGTTCGGACAGGGGAGGCAGAAAAACTGTTTTTT. Amino acid sequence: CSVRTGEAEKLFF. The full variable domain, its missing parts supplied by reference TRBV29-1 and TRBJ1-4, is SAVISQKPSRDICQRGTSLTIQCQVDSQVTMMFWYRQQPGQSLTLIATANQGSEATYESGFVIDKFPISRPNLTFSTLTVSNMSPEDSSIYLCSVRTGEAEKLFFGSGTQLSVL.

The chain carries TRBV6-5 and TRBJ2-3; 8 bases are a match to TRBD2. Germline CDR1 MNHEY, CDR2 SVGAGI. The CDR3 has 15 amino acids. V was pared by 1 base and J by 0 bases, with 0 bases of the junction left unmatched. The CDR3: CASSYLAGSTDTQYF. The CDR3 DNA sequence: TGTGCCAGCAGTTACTTAGCGGGGAGCACAGATACGCAGTATTTT.

This clone was observed a few times. The chain joins TRBV7-2 to TRBJ2-2; D possibly corresponds to TRBD2 (7 bases). Germline V lookup: CDR1 SGHTA, CDR2 FQGNSA. The CDR3 is 15 residues long. V lost 0 bases and J 4 bases, leaving 9 bases between the germline ends. In DNA, the CDR3 is TGTGCCAGCAGCTTAGCGGGGGGGCGCACCGGGGAGCTGTTTTTT. Translation: CASSLAGGRTGELFF.

Here the CDR3 reads CASSPGQNYEQYF. As DNA, the CDR3 is TGTGCCAGCTCACCCGGACAGAACTACGAGCAGTACTTC. The chain recombines TRBV18 with TRBJ2-7; D is possibly TRBD1 (6 bases). Germline V gene sequence: CDR1 KGHSH, CDR2 LQKENI. V lost 3 bases and J 3 bases, leaving 9 bases between the germline ends. The length of the CDR3 is 13 residues.

In its sample, this clone was seen a few times. V gene TRBV5-1 combines with J gene TRBJ1-2; D unresolved. The CDR3 loop spans 12 amino acids. Trimming shortened V by 4 bases and J by 9 bases, and 13 bases separated the two germline ends. Per the germline V gene, CDR1 is SGHRS and CDR2 is YFSETQ. The CDR3 DNA reads TGCGCCAGCAGCCCGGACGCGACAAGCTACACCTTC. This gives the protein CASSPDATSYTF.

V is TRBV7-9 and J is TRBJ1-3, with unresolved D. Trimming removed 5 bases from V and 1 base from J, with 9 bases in between. The CDR3 has 14 residues. Germline values: CDR1 SEHNR, CDR2 FQNEAQ (reference sequence). The CDR3 sequence is CASSDLRSGNTIYF. The CDR3 nucleotides read TGTGCCAGCAGCGACTTACGGTCTGGAAACACCATATATTTT.

The chain couples TRBV5-1 to TRBJ2-3; perhaps TRBD2 as D (6 bases). Germline V lookup: CDR1 SGHRS, CDR2 YFSETQ. Deletions cut 0 bases from V and 2 bases from J, with 10 bases between. CDR3 length: 15 residues. The CDR3 protein is CASSLVGGVTDTQYF. CDR3 nucleotides: TGCGCCAGCAGCTTGGTTGGCGGGGTCACAGATACGCAGTATTTT.

This sequence joins TRBV18 and TRBJ2-5; D gene unclear. The CDR3 runs 15 residues. V was clipped by 5 bases and J by 0 bases, with 13 bases between them. CDR1 is KGHSH and CDR2 is LQKENI in the germline V gene. The CDR3, as DNA: TGTGCCAGCTCAGACCAACGACGGGACCAAGAGACCCAGTACTTC. This gives the protein CASSDQRRDQETQYF.

The rearrangement uses TRBV10-3 and TRBJ1-2; unclear D gene. Trimming took 3 bases from V and 0 from J, leaving 11 bases between them. Germline values: CDR1 ENHRY, CDR2 SYGVKD. There are 15 residues in the CDR3. This CDR3 is CAISELGEANYGYTF. CDR3 bases: TGTGCCATCAGTGAACTTGGGGAGGCTAACTATGGCTACACCTTC.

The chain has TRBV7-2 and TRBJ2-5, with D possibly being TRBD2 (6 bases). This CDR3 spans 15 amino acids. In germline, CDR1 is SGHTA, CDR2 FQGNSA. Trimming removed 4 bases at V and 3 bases at J, with 15 bases between. The CDR3 spells CASSSLLRGKETQYF. CDR3 nucleotide sequence: TGTGCCAGCAGCTCTCTTCTGCGGGGTAAAGAGACCCAGTACTTC.

The rearrangement joins TRBV5-1 to TRBJ2-7; D is unresolved. This CDR3 has 13 residues. V was cut by 5 bases and J by 5 bases, with 14 bases left in between. Germline-derived CDR1 and CDR2 are SGHRS and YFSETQ. CDR3 loop: CASRISKDHEQYF. In DNA, the CDR3 is TGCGCCAGCAGGATCTCAAAGGACCACGAGCAGTACTTC.

The gene calls are TRBV19 and TRBJ2-3, with 9 bases lining up with TRBD2. Trimming took 6 bases from V and 4 from J; bases not matched to a gene: 14. CDR3 length: 17 residues. In germline, CDR1 is LNHDA, CDR2 SQIVND (reference sequence). In DNA form, the CDR3 reads TGTGCCAGTAGCCGATCCCCCTGGGCTAGCGGGGCAGATACGCAGTATTTT. Translating gives CASSRSPWASGADTQYF. Complete variable domain (other parts from reference TRBV19 and TRBJ2-3): DGGITQSPKYLFRKEGQNVTLSCEQNLNHDAMYWYRQDPGQGLRLIYYSQIVNDFQKGDIAEGYSVSREKKESFPLTVTSAQKNPTAFYLCASSRSPWASGADTQYFGPGTRLTVL.

The V call is TRBV30, the J call TRBJ1-4; 7 nucleotides agree with TRBD1. Germline CDR1 and CDR2: GTSNPN and SVGIG (reference sequence). Germline trimming cut 4 bases from V and 7 bases from J; bases unmatched to any gene: 12. The CDR3 is 15 residues long. The CDR3 DNA reads as TGTGCCTGGATGAGTCCCCAATACAGGGGTGAAAAACTGTTTTTT. This sequence encodes CAWMSPQYRGEKLFF.

The chain has TRBV7-9 and TRBJ2-2, with 7 positions matching TRBD1. Germline loops: CDR1 SEHNR, CDR2 FQNEAQ (reference sequence). Trimming at V came to 5 bases and at J to 4 bases, leaving 7 bases not matched to a gene. CDR3 length: 15 residues. CDR3 sequence reads: CASSQRGQSTGELFF. CDR3 coding DNA: TGTGCCAGCAGCCAAAGGGGACAGAGCACCGGGGAGCTGTTTTTT.

This clone has just a few counts. The chain recombines TRBV6-5 with TRBJ2-7, with TRBD1 matching 10 bases. The ends lost 6 bases at V and 6 bases at J; junction bases unmatched: 8. Germline V CDR1 and CDR2: MNHEY, SVGAGI. The CDR3 is made up of 14 amino acids. The CDR3 coding sequence is TGTGCCAGCAGGATAGACAGGGGGCCCAGCGAGCAGTACTTC. Translation gives CASRIDRGPSEQYF.

This chain joins TRBV9 and TRBJ2-2; the match to TRBD1 covers 9 bases. The CDR3 has 14 amino acids. J was trimmed by 7 bases and V by 4 bases; bases with no gene match: 5. CDR1 is SGDLS, CDR2 YYNGEE, per germline. CDR3 region: CASSIQGAGGELFF. CDR3 coding DNA: TGTGCCAGCAGCATACAGGGGGCAGGCGGGGAGCTGTTTTTT.

The genes are TRBV5-1 and TRBJ1-4, with D unresolved. In germline, CDR1 is SGHRS, CDR2 YFSETQ. This CDR3 region has 16 residues. V was cut by 5 bases and J by 0 bases, with 14 bases left in between. In nucleotides, the CDR3 is TGCGCCAGCAGAACAGAGGGAGTGGCAACTAATGAAAAACTGTTTTTT. Amino acid sequence: CASRTEGVATNEKLFF.

In this sample, this clone turned up a few times. The chain has TRBV25-1 and TRBJ2-1, with TRBD2 as a possible D gene (5 bases). This CDR3 contains 15 residues. Germline V CDR1 and CDR2: MGHDK, SYGVNS. Deletions cut 3 bases from V and 3 bases from J, with 12 bases between. In DNA form, the CDR3 reads TGTGCCAGCAGTGATCGCGGGTTTAGCTACAATGAGCAGTTCTTC. Translation: CASSDRGFSYNEQFF. The complete variable domain, with remaining parts taken from reference TRBV25-1 and TRBJ2-1, reads EADIYQTPRYLVIGTGKKITLECSQTMGHDKMYWYQQDPGMELHLIHYSYGVNSTEKGDLSSESTVSRIRTEHFPLTLESARPSHTSQYLCASSDRGFSYNEQFFGPGTRLTVL.

V and J are TRBV2 and TRBJ2-2; no definite D call. V lost 2 bases and J lost 4, with 5 bases in between. Germline V gives CDR1 SNHLY, CDR2 FYNNEI. CDR3 size: 13 residues. DNA for the CDR3: TGTGCCAGCAGTGAACGGATCACCGGGGAGCTGTTTTTT. Translation gives CASSERITGELFF.

As for this clone: The sample holds other DNA sequences that translate to the same CDR3. This chain uses TRBV2 with TRBJ1-5; TRBD1 is a possible D gene (5 bases). The V and J ends lost 6 bases and 1 base respectively, with 10 bases between them. This CDR3 is built from 14 residues. Germline-derived CDR1 and CDR2 are SNHLY and FYNNEI. The CDR3 protein is CASRGGLSNQPQHF. The CDR3 DNA sequence: TGTGCCAGCAGGGGGGGGTTGAGCAATCAGCCCCAGCATTTT.

The sample holds a few counts of this clone. This chain joins TRBV2 and TRBJ1-2, with D perhaps TRBD1 (5 bases). Germline V gives CDR1 SNHLY, CDR2 FYNNEI. V gave up 2 bases and J gave up 7 bases, with 11 bases separating them. The CDR3 runs to 13 residues. In DNA form, the CDR3 reads TGTGCCAGCAGTGAACCAGGGTTGAGTGGCTACACCTTC. Translation: CASSEPGLSGYTF.

This clone was detected only a few times. The chain recombines TRBV6-1 with TRBJ1-2; 10 bases are a match to TRBD1. CDR3 size: 15 residues. V lost 6 bases, J lost 5 bases, and 9 bases stayed unmatched. CDR1 is MNHNS, CDR2 SASEGT, per germline. CDR3 amino acids: CASSPRTGGLYGYTF. In nucleotides, the CDR3 is TGTGCCAGCAGCCCCCGGACAGGGGGGTTGTATGGCTACACCTTC.

The CDR3 DNA is TGTGCCTGGAGTTTTTCCCAGGGACTTACTTATGGCTACACCTTC. Translating gives CAWSFSQGLTYGYTF. The rearrangement links TRBV30 to TRBJ1-2, with D possibly matching TRBD1 (5 bases). The CDR3 runs 15 residues. Trimming took off 2 bases at V and 5 bases at J, with 18 bases between the two ends. From germline, CDR1 is GTSNPN and CDR2 SVGIG (reference sequence).

The genes are TRBV27 and TRBJ2-7; D is perhaps TRBD2 (5 bases). This CDR3 is built from 17 residues. Germline values: CDR1 MNHEY, CDR2 SMNVEV (reference sequence). The ends were cut back, 7 bases at V and 6 bases at J, with 28 bases in the middle. The CDR3 region has the DNA TGTGCCAGCATGCCCTCTTCCGCGCAACGAAGGGAGTCCGAGCAGTACTTC. Protein sequence: CASMPSSAQRRESEQYF.

The V and J genes are TRBV30 and TRBJ1-1; 7 nucleotides agree with TRBD1. In germline, CDR1 is GTSNPN, CDR2 SVGIG (reference sequence). The J segment lost 6 bases and the V segment lost 3 bases, leaving 10 bases of the junction unmatched. The CDR3 runs to 14 residues. The CDR3 bases are TGTGCCTGGAGGGCTTCAGGGGGGTTGGCTGAAGCTTTCTTT. This gives the protein CAWRASGGLAEAFF.

This clone showed up just a few times. CDR3 sequence: CASSDPTGGPFGEQFF. The CDR3 DNA is TGTGCCAGCAGCGATCCGACAGGGGGCCCCTTCGGTGAGCAGTTCTTC. V and J are TRBV25-1 and TRBJ2-1; TRBD1 matches at 10 bases. From germline, CDR1 is MGHDK and CDR2 SYGVNS. The V segment lost 6 bases and the J segment 9 bases; nucleotides outside the gene matches: 14. The CDR3 contains 16 residues.

The sample holds a few counts of this clone. The rearrangement links TRBV29-1 to TRBJ2-2; tentatively, D is TRBD1 (6 bases). V gave up 4 bases and J gave up 3 bases, with 12 bases separating them. CDR1 is SQVTM and CDR2 is ANQGSEA in the germline V gene. The CDR3 extends over 14 amino acids. The CDR3: CSVGGGADTGELFF. The CDR3 nucleotides read TGCAGCGTTGGTGGGGGCGCCGACACCGGGGAGCTGTTTTTT.

The chain carries TRBV11-3 and TRBJ1-2; D is uncertain. Trimming removed 3 bases at V and 4 bases at J, with 9 bases between. Looked up from germline, CDR1 is SGHNT and CDR2 is YENEEA. The CDR3 contains 13 residues. The CDR3 sequence is CASSFGEAYGYTF. CDR3 DNA sequence: TGTGCCAGCAGCTTCGGGGAGGCCTATGGCTACACCTTC.